These 17 T cell receptor beta chains originate from one sample sequenced in a study of blood T cell repertoires in COVID-19. Data came from immunoSEQ multiplex PCR; TCRdb stores just in-frame clones and leaves some out. The sample shows tens of thousands of clones, nearly 90% of them seen only once. Specimen: peripheral blood. These receptor sequences come from a woman in her forties or fifties with COVID-19, enrolled during active disease.

The chain is built from TRBV3-1 (or the pseudogene TRBV3-2) and TRBJ1-6; 7 bases map to TRBD1. With V trimmed by 4 bases and J by 8 bases, 8 bases remained unmatched. The germline CDR1 and CDR2 sequences are LGHDT and YNNKEL (reference sequence). This CDR3 comprises 15 residues. CDR3 nucleotide sequence: TGTGCCAGCAGCCGGACAGGAGAAGGTGATTCACCCCTCCACTTT. Its protein is CASSRTGEGDSPLHF.

The genes are TRBV18 and TRBJ2-1; 7 bases fit TRBD1. The germline CDR1 and CDR2 sequences are KGHSH and LQKENI. V shed 6 bases and J 4 bases; nucleotides not matched to a gene: 12. CDR3 length: 16 amino acids. The CDR3 here is CASSSRRTGPYNEQFF. CDR3 nucleotides: TGTGCCAGCTCGTCCCGGCGGACAGGTCCATACAATGAGCAGTTCTTC.

This chain uses TRBV13 with TRBJ1-3, with D unresolved. CDR3 length: 15 amino acids. From germline, CDR1 is PRHDT and CDR2 FYEKMQ (reference sequence). Trimming cost V 5 bases and J 0 bases, with 11 bases left between them. The CDR3 DNA is TGTGCCAGCAGCCTCCGGCGGAGCTCTGGAAACACCATATATTTT. Residues: CASSLRRSSGNTIYF.

V gene TRBV11-1 combines with J gene TRBJ2-6; D not resolved. CDR1 is SGHAT and CDR2 is FQDESV in the germline V gene (reference sequence). The germline V and J ends were trimmed by 1 base and 0 bases, with 7 bases remaining between them. The CDR3 loop spans 16 amino acids. In DNA, the CDR3 is TGTGCCAGCAGCTTAGGGCGGTACTCTGGGGCCAACGTCCTGACTTTC. This codes for CASSLGRYSGANVLTF.

The V and J genes are TRBV4-3 and TRBJ2-6; TRBD2 matches 7 bases. The J segment lost 0 bases and the V segment lost 4 bases, leaving 9 bases of the junction unmatched. The V gene's germline CDR1 is LGHNA and CDR2 YSLEER. The CDR3 contains 18 residues. The CDR3 region is CASSPRLAELSGANVLTF. CDR3 bases: TGCGCCAGCAGCCCCCGACTAGCAGAACTCTCTGGGGCCAACGTCCTGACTTTC.

The chain links TRBV18 to TRBJ2-3; 7 positions agree with TRBD2. Unmatched junction bases numbered 4, after V lost 7 bases and J lost 3 bases. CDR1 and CDR2 (germline): KGHSH, LQKENI. This CDR3 comprises 13 residues. The CDR3 DNA sequence: TGTGCCAGCTTTCAGCGGGAAACAGATACGCAGTATTTT. It specifies CASFQRETDTQYF.

The gene calls are TRBV7-9 and TRBJ2-7, with D possibly matching TRBD2 (5 bases). The V end was cut by 5 bases, the J end by 4 bases, with 15 bases between. There are 14 residues in the CDR3. Germline CDR1 is SEHNR and CDR2 is FQNEAQ (reference sequence). The CDR3 sequence: CASSLRGTGYEQYF. CDR3 bases: TGTGCCAGCAGCCTTCGAGGTACGGGATACGAGCAGTACTTC.

The V and J genes are TRBV7-2 and TRBJ2-2; D not resolved. Germline CDR1 reads SGHTA; CDR2 reads FQGNSA. V gave up 5 bases and J gave up 7 bases, with 5 bases separating them. The CDR3 contains 11 residues. The CDR3, as DNA: TGTGCCAGCAGCCCTATCGGGGAGCTGTTTTTT. It translates to CASSPIGELFF.

This chain joins TRBV28 and TRBJ2-6, with 7 bases that match TRBD1. V trimming: 5 bases; J trimming: 3 bases; junction bases outside the gene matches: 4. The CDR3 spans 15 residues. CDR1 and CDR2 (germline): MDHEN, SYDVKM. The CDR3 here is CASSPTGVGANVLTF. The CDR3 DNA sequence: TGTGCCAGCAGTCCAACAGGGGTTGGGGCCAACGTCCTGACTTTC.

The chain couples TRBV7-9 to TRBJ1-6; D call uncertain. Trimming took 1 base from V and 5 from J, leaving 12 bases between them. This CDR3 is built from 16 residues. Germline values: CDR1 SEHNR, CDR2 FQNEAQ (reference sequence). CDR3 DNA: TGTGCCAGCAGCTTAGGGGCTGGGAGTAATAATTCACCCCTCCACTTT. The encoded protein is CASSLGAGSNNSPLHF. Full variable domain (remainder filled in from reference TRBV7-9 and TRBJ1-6): DTGVSQNPRHKITKRGQNVTFRCDPISEHNRLYWYRQTLGQGPEFLTYFQNEAQLEKSRLLSDRFSAERPKGSFSTLEIQRTEQGDSAMYLCASSLGAGSNNSPLHFGNGTRLTVT.

CDR3 in amino acids: CASSPSGTTDTQYF. The CDR3 DNA reads as TGTGCCAGCAGCCCGAGCGGGACAACAGATACGCAGTATTTT. The chain carries TRBV5-6 and TRBJ2-3; D is possibly TRBD2 (7 bases). There are 14 residues in the CDR3. Germline CDR1 and CDR2: SGHDT and YYEEEE. Between the trimmed V and J ends, which lost 4 bases and 3 bases, there was a span of 12 bases.

The genes are TRBV14 and TRBJ1-1; TRBD1 matches at 10 bases. V lost 4 bases to trimming and J lost 2 bases; unmatched junction nucleotides: 4. CDR1 and CDR2 from the germline V gene are SGHDN and FVKESK. The length of the CDR3 is 15 residues. CDR3 DNA: TGTGCCAGCAGCCCTAGACAGGGGGCCAACACTGAAGCTTTCTTT. As protein: CASSPRQGANTEAFF.

The chain recombines TRBV19 with TRBJ2-1; 10 bases align to TRBD1. The V and J ends lost 4 bases and 5 bases, in that order; junction bases with no gene match: 11. CDR1 and CDR2 from the germline V gene are LNHDA and SQIVND (reference sequence). The CDR3 has 17 amino acids. DNA for the CDR3: TGTGCCAGTAGTACCGGGACAGGGGTCTTTGTAGACAATGAGCAGTTCTTC. Translated, it gives CASSTGTGVFVDNEQFF.

The chain combines TRBV30 with TRBJ2-7; D gene uncertain. Germline V lookup: CDR1 GTSNPN, CDR2 SVGIG (reference sequence). The CDR3 runs to 11 residues. Between the trimmed V and J ends, which lost 2 bases and 4 bases, there was a span of 6 bases. CDR3 in DNA: TGTGCCTGGAGTATAGCTTACGAGCAGTACTTC. Translating gives CAWSIAYEQYF.

This sequence joins TRBV24-1 and TRBJ2-5, with D perhaps TRBD1 (6 bases). Between the trimmed V and J ends, which lost 4 bases and 1 base, there was a span of 12 bases. The CDR3 spans 15 residues. Germline V gives CDR1 KGHDR, CDR2 SFDVKD. The CDR3 nucleotides read TGTGCCACCAGTGACCGGGGACAACCCCAAGAGACCCAGTACTTC. As protein: CATSDRGQPQETQYF.

The genes are TRBV3-1 (or the pseudogene TRBV3-2) and TRBJ1-1, with D possibly TRBD1 on 5 matching bases. Germline V gene lookup returns CDR1 LGHDT and CDR2 YNNKEL (reference sequence). The CDR3 runs 15 residues. The V and J ends lost 4 bases and 0 bases respectively, with 12 bases between them. Here the CDR3 DNA reads TGTGCCAGCAGCCTGCGGGACGGGATGAACACTGAAGCTTTCTTT. Protein: CASSLRDGMNTEAFF.

This clone was seen a few times. This sequence joins TRBV4-1 and TRBJ2-7; TRBD1 matches at 9 bases. Germline CDR1 is MGHRA and CDR2 is YSYEKL. The CDR3 length is 18 residues. The V gene end was trimmed by 0 bases and the J gene end by 7 bases; junction bases not matched to a gene: 16. The CDR3 is CASSQDRKVGQGSWEQYF. The CDR3 nucleotides are TGCGCCAGCAGCCAAGATCGGAAGGTAGGACAGGGGAGTTGGGAGCAGTACTTC.